Shown below are 13 T cell receptor beta chains from a single sample sequenced in a study of cytomegalovirus exposure and HLA in healthy donors. With 60 Vbeta and 13 Jbeta primers, the PCR was carried out. Clones were read by immunoSEQ multiplex PCR, and TCRdb kept only the in-frame ones, dropping some. The sample has roughly 120,000 clones, 73% seen once. Source material: PBMCs. The source of these receptors is a man aged 55-75 years in good health and CMV-seropositive.

About this clone itself: At the DNA level, this CDR3 is encoded by other sequences in the same sample as well. The genes are TRBV28 and TRBJ2-7, with D tentatively TRBD1 (6 bases). The CDR3 runs 14 residues. V lost 8 bases and J lost 3, with 17 bases in between. Germline-derived CDR1 and CDR2 are MDHEN and SYDVKM. CDR3 sequence: CASSDRTDLYEQYF. In DNA form, the CDR3 reads TGTGCCAGCTCGGATCGGACAGACCTCTACGAGCAGTACTTC.

V usage is TRBV15 and J usage is TRBJ2-2, with D maybe TRBD1 (7 bases). Germline V lookup: CDR1 LNHNV, CDR2 YYDKDF (reference sequence). V was pared by 8 bases and J by 4 bases, with 14 bases between. The CDR3 length is 14 residues. The CDR3 sequence: CATEEGASTGELFF. CDR3 coding DNA: TGTGCCACCGAGGAGGGGGCGAGCACCGGGGAGCTGTTTTTT.

The gene calls are TRBV30 and TRBJ2-4; perhaps TRBD2 as D (5 bases). V gave up 3 bases and J gave up 0 bases, with 12 bases separating them. CDR3 length: 15 amino acids. The V gene's germline CDR1 is GTSNPN and CDR2 SVGIG (reference sequence). DNA for the CDR3: TGTGCCTGGAGCCGGCGGGCGGTAGCCAAAAACATTCAGTACTTC. Translating gives CAWSRRAVAKNIQYF. The variable domain in full, completed from reference TRBV30 and TRBJ2-4, reads SQTIHQWPATLVQPVGSPLSLECTVEGTSNPNLYWYRQAAGRGLQLLFYSVGIGQISSEVPQNLSASRPQDRQFILSSKKLLLSDSGFYLCAWSRRAVAKNIQYFGAGTRLSVL.

J is TRBJ1-2 and V is TRBV2, with D possibly TRBD1 on 6 matching bases. The V gene's germline CDR1 is SNHLY and CDR2 FYNNEI. Trimming stripped 1 base from V and 4 bases from J, with 16 bases between. The CDR3 contains 16 residues. The CDR3 reads CASSEEDSWEPYGYTF. The CDR3, as DNA: TGTGCCAGCAGTGAAGAGGACAGCTGGGAGCCCTATGGCTACACCTTC.

V and J are TRBV7-2 and TRBJ1-3, with D perhaps TRBD1 (5 bases). The CDR3 totals 14 residues. Trimming removed 2 bases at V and 4 bases at J, with 9 bases between. Germline CDR1 is SGHTA and CDR2 is FQGNSA. The CDR3 DNA is TGTGCCAGCAGCTTACCAGGGTTCGGAAACACCATATATTTT. This translates into CASSLPGFGNTIYF.

On this clone itself: Germline is not matched at one junction end, which may reflect a read error. This specimen includes other DNA sequences encoding the same CDR3. The V gene is TRBV25-1, the J gene TRBJ1-1, with a possible D match to TRBD1 (5 bases). CDR3 size: 13 residues. Germline CDR1 and CDR2: MGHDK and SYGVNS. The CDR3: CANKGYQNTEAFF. Here the CDR3 DNA reads TGCGCCAACAAGGGGTATCAGAACACTGAAGCTTTCTTT.

The CDR3 sequence is CASSREPGLAGGPDTQYF. As DNA, the CDR3 is TGTGCCAGCAGCCGTGAGCCGGGACTAGCGGGGGGGCCGGATACGCAGTATTTT. The gene calls are TRBV5-4 and TRBJ2-3, with 16 bases fitting TRBD2. V was pared by 4 bases and J by 6 bases, with 11 bases of the junction left unmatched. CDR1 and CDR2 (germline): SGHNT, YYREEE (reference sequence). CDR3 size: 18 residues.

This chain connects TRBV5-5 to TRBJ1-2, with D uncertain. From germline, CDR1 is SGHKS and CDR2 YYEKEE (reference sequence). There are 13 residues in the CDR3. Between the trimmed V and J ends, which lost 1 base and 6 bases, there was a span of 10 bases. The CDR3 is CASSLRGGHGYTF. The CDR3 DNA reads as TGTGCCAGCAGCTTGCGGGGAGGGCATGGCTACACCTTC.

This chain joins TRBV10-2 and TRBJ1-4; D gene uncertain. This CDR3 is built from 16 residues. V was pared by 7 bases and J by 1 base, with 16 bases between. The V gene's germline CDR1 is WSHSY and CDR2 SAAADI. CDR3 nucleotide sequence: TGCGCCAGCACCACCTCGCGTGCCGAAACTAATGAAAAACTGTTTTTT. Protein: CASTTSRAETNEKLFF.

This rearrangement joins TRBV19 to TRBJ2-3; 7 nucleotides agree with TRBD2. This CDR3 region has 15 residues. J gave up 2 bases and V 4 bases, and 6 bases lay outside the gene matches. Germline V gene sequence: CDR1 LNHDA, CDR2 SQIVND (reference sequence). This CDR3 reads CASSTSGDPTDTQYF. In DNA form, the CDR3 reads TGTGCCAGTAGTACGAGCGGGGACCCCACAGATACGCAGTATTTT.

V and J are TRBV25-1 and TRBJ2-6; D call uncertain. This CDR3 is built from 14 residues. Trimming stripped 3 bases from V and 0 bases from J, with 3 bases between. Looked up from germline, CDR1 is MGHDK and CDR2 is SYGVNS. CDR3 sequence (DNA): TGTGCCAGCAGTGACCACTCTGGGGCCAACGTCCTGACTTTC. As protein: CASSDHSGANVLTF.

A single count supports this clone. The rearrangement links TRBV5-1 to TRBJ2-5; D may be TRBD1 (7 bases). The V and J ends lost 6 bases and 2 bases respectively, with 14 bases between them. CDR3 length: 14 residues. Germline-derived CDR1 and CDR2 are SGHRS and YFSETQ. CDR3 protein: CASMEGATQETQYF. The CDR3 nucleotides read TGCGCCAGCATGGAGGGGGCTACTCAAGAGACCCAGTACTTC.

In nucleotides, the CDR3 is TGTGCCAGCAGCTTTAGCGGGGGACTGCGGGATACGCAGTATTTT. Amino acids: CASSFSGGLRDTQYF. The V gene is TRBV25-1, the J gene TRBJ2-3, with 9 bases fitting TRBD2. The CDR3 has 15 amino acids. Germline loops: CDR1 MGHDK, CDR2 SYGVNS. V trimming: 6 bases; J trimming: 6 bases; junction bases outside the gene matches: 10.